A selection of T cell receptor beta chains follows, all from one sample in a study of regulatory T cells in long-lasting Graves disease. Each CDR3 protein gets one entry after TCRdb re-called the multiplex PCR reads with MiXCR. Altogether more than 350,000 distinct CDR3 sequences are present, under 15% being singletons, with the ten largest covering roughly 17%. This same sample was also part of a study on T cells in Graves' hyperthyroidism and ophthalmopathy.

The sample was peripheral blood mononuclear cells (PBMCs), taken at new diagnosis, from a patient treated with antithyroid drugs. The receptors were gathered from a woman in her 30s with Graves disease. The CDR3 runs from the conserved cysteine through the conserved F or W. A D gene is named only where the DNA matches it firmly. Not all rows give a size; the values are once, few, many and, for expanded clones, a class.

abundance: many
d_gene: -
len: 13
j_gene: TRBJ2-2
v_gene: TRBV28
CDR3nt: TGTGCCAGCAGGCTGGGCCTCACCGGGGAGCTGTTTTTT
CDR3aa: CASRLGLTGELFF

abundance: -
d_gene: TRBD1
len: 17
j_gene: TRBJ2-2
v_gene: TRBV7-2
CDR3nt: TGTGCCAGCAGCTTAGACCCTCGGGACAGGGGCGCCGGGGAGCTGTTTTTT
CDR3aa: CASSLDPRDRGAGELFF

abundance: -
d_gene: -
len: 17
j_gene: TRBJ2-7
v_gene: TRBV4-2
CDR3nt: TGTGCCAGCAGCCCCTACCATAGGGGGAGCTCCTACAATGAGCAGTACTTC
CDR3aa: CASSPYHRGSSYNEQYF

abundance: few
d_gene: TRBD1
len: 18
j_gene: TRBJ2-7
v_gene: TRBV9
CDR3nt: TGTGCCAGCAGCGTAACCCCCGCGAACCCGACAGGGGGGGACGAGCAGTACTTC
CDR3aa: CASSVTPANPTGGDEQYF

abundance: once
d_gene: -
len: 14
j_gene: TRBJ1-2
v_gene: TRBV11-2
CDR3nt: TGTGCCAGCAGCTTAGATCGGGGGGCGAATGGCTACACCTTC
CDR3aa: CASSLDRGANGYTF

abundance: many
d_gene: TRBD1
len: 14
j_gene: TRBJ2-7
v_gene: TRBV20-1
CDR3nt: TGCAGTGCTATAGGGACAGGGGTGCCCTACGAGCAGTACTTC
CDR3aa: CSAIGTGVPYEQYF

abundance: -
d_gene: TRBD2
len: 20
j_gene: TRBJ2-1
v_gene: TRBV29-1
CDR3nt: TGCAGCGTTGAAGGTCCACCGGGACTAGCGGGAGATGGGGTATACAATGAGCAGTTCTTC
CDR3aa: CSVEGPPGLAGDGVYNEQFF

abundance: many
d_gene: -
len: 16
j_gene: TRBJ2-1
v_gene: TRBV18
CDR3nt: TGTGCCAGCTCCCCCAGAAGAGCGAGCTCCTACAATGAGCAGTTCTTC
CDR3aa: CASSPRRASSYNEQFF

abundance: many
d_gene: TRBD2
len: 16
j_gene: TRBJ2-3
v_gene: TRBV27
CDR3nt: TGTGCCAGCAGTTTACGGCGGGAGGGAGGCACAGATACGCAGTATTTT
CDR3aa: CASSLRREGGTDTQYF

abundance: many
d_gene: -
len: 14
j_gene: TRBJ2-7
v_gene: TRBV12-3/TRBV12-4
CDR3nt: TGTGCCAGCAGTCCAGGACATAGCTCCTACGAGCAGTACTTC
CDR3aa: CASSPGHSSYEQYF

abundance: few
d_gene: -
len: 15
j_gene: TRBJ2-3
v_gene: TRBV24-1
CDR3nt: TGTGCCACCAGTGATTTCTGGGATGAGGCAGATACGCAGTATTTT
CDR3aa: CATSDFWDEADTQYF

abundance: -
d_gene: -
len: 12
j_gene: TRBJ2-1
v_gene: TRBV13
CDR3nt: TGTGCCAGCACCCAAGGGCTGGCGGAGCAGTTCTTC
CDR3aa: CASTQGLAEQFF

abundance: many
d_gene: -
len: 13
j_gene: TRBJ1-3
v_gene: TRBV2
CDR3nt: TGTGCCAGCGATACCCCGCGGGGAAACACCATATATTTT
CDR3aa: CASDTPRGNTIYF

abundance: few
d_gene: TRBD1
len: 15
j_gene: TRBJ1-4
v_gene: TRBV20-1
CDR3nt: TGCAGTGCTAGTCCCTTGGACAGGCCTAATGAAAAACTGTTTTTT
CDR3aa: CSASPLDRPNEKLFF

abundance: many
d_gene: -
len: 14
j_gene: TRBJ1-6
v_gene: TRBV30
CDR3nt: TGTGCCTGGAGTGTGTGGACCAATAATTCACCCCTCCACTTT
CDR3aa: CAWSVWTNNSPLHF

abundance: -
d_gene: TRBD1
len: 14
j_gene: TRBJ2-3
v_gene: TRBV6-5
CDR3nt: TGTGCCAGCAGTTACTTAGGGACAGCGGATACGCAGTATTTT
CDR3aa: CASSYLGTADTQYF

abundance: few
d_gene: -
len: 17
j_gene: TRBJ2-2
v_gene: TRBV6-8
CDR3nt: TGTGCCAGCAGTTATGGTTCCAGTTCCCTCGGATCCGGGGAGCTGTTTTTT
CDR3aa: CASSYGSSSLGSGELFF

abundance: many
d_gene: TRBD2
len: 16
j_gene: TRBJ2-3
v_gene: TRBV12-3/TRBV12-4
CDR3nt: TGTGCCAGCACCCCTTCGGGACTAGCGCCCCCAGATACGCAGTATTTT
CDR3aa: CASTPSGLAPPDTQYF

abundance: many
d_gene: TRBD2
len: 14
j_gene: TRBJ2-3
v_gene: TRBV6-1
CDR3nt: TGTGCCAGCAGTAAGCGGGACCCCACAGATACGCAGTATTTT
CDR3aa: CASSKRDPTDTQYF

abundance: few
d_gene: -
len: 15
j_gene: TRBJ2-1
v_gene: TRBV25-1
CDR3nt: TGTGCCAGCAACGGAGCAGACTATCTGGTCAATGAGCAGTTCTTC
CDR3aa: CASNGADYLVNEQFF

abundance: -
d_gene: -
len: 14
j_gene: TRBJ2-7
v_gene: TRBV19
CDR3nt: TGTGCCAGTAGCGTACGCGACCCGGGCGACGAGCAGTACTTC
CDR3aa: CASSVRDPGDEQYF

abundance: many
d_gene: -
len: 15
j_gene: TRBJ2-7
v_gene: TRBV24-1
CDR3nt: TGTGCCACCAGTGATTCAAACAGAGCCTTCTACGAGCAGTACTTC
CDR3aa: CATSDSNRAFYEQYF

abundance: -
d_gene: -
len: 10
j_gene: TRBJ1-1
v_gene: TRBV6-2/TRBV6-3
CDR3nt: TGTGCCAGCAGGGGCATGGAAGCTTTCTTT
CDR3aa: CASRGMEAFF

abundance: many
d_gene: -
len: 13
j_gene: TRBJ2-1
v_gene: TRBV11-2
CDR3nt: TGTGCCAGCAGCCCACAGGTGTACAATGAGCAGTTCTTC
CDR3aa: CASSPQVYNEQFF

abundance: many
d_gene: -
len: 14
j_gene: TRBJ2-4
v_gene: TRBV28
CDR3nt: TGTGCCAGCAATGGCCAGCTAGCCAAAAACATTCAGTACTTC
CDR3aa: CASNGQLAKNIQYF

abundance: few
d_gene: -
len: 16
j_gene: TRBJ2-1
v_gene: TRBV9
CDR3nt: TGTGCCAGCAGCGTAGTCCCAGGGGACCCCTACAATGAGCAGTTCTTC
CDR3aa: CASSVVPGDPYNEQFF

abundance: many
d_gene: TRBD1
len: 14
j_gene: TRBJ2-3
v_gene: TRBV5-1
CDR3nt: TGCGCCAGCAGCGGGGGACAGGGGGACGATACGCAGTATTTT
CDR3aa: CASSGGQGDDTQYF

abundance: many
d_gene: -
len: 16
j_gene: TRBJ2-5
v_gene: TRBV11-1
CDR3nt: TGTGCCAGCAGCTTATTCCTCTCAAGGCACCAAGAGACCCAGTACTTC
CDR3aa: CASSLFLSRHQETQYF

abundance: many
d_gene: -
len: 13
j_gene: TRBJ1-1
v_gene: TRBV24-1
CDR3nt: TGTGCCACCCTGGGGGACGGTCTTTCTGAAGCTTTCTTT
CDR3aa: CATLGDGLSEAFF

abundance: -
d_gene: TRBD2
len: 15
j_gene: TRBJ2-7
v_gene: TRBV9
CDR3nt: TGTGCCAGCAGCGTTGGGGGGGAGCCCTCCTACGAGCAGTACTTC
CDR3aa: CASSVGGEPSYEQYF

abundance: -
d_gene: TRBD1
len: 16
j_gene: TRBJ2-7
v_gene: TRBV4-1
CDR3nt: TGCGCCAGCAGCCATGAAGGCGGGACAGGGGCCTACGAGCAGTACTTC
CDR3aa: CASSHEGGTGAYEQYF

abundance: -
d_gene: -
len: 17
j_gene: TRBJ2-7
v_gene: TRBV20-1
CDR3nt: TGCAGTGCTAGAGTCCAGGTTAGCTCCTCCGTCGGTGGCGAGCAGTACTTC
CDR3aa: CSARVQVSSSVGGEQYF

abundance: -
d_gene: -
len: 12
j_gene: TRBJ1-3
v_gene: TRBV29-1
CDR3nt: TGCAGCGTTTCGGAGTCTGGAAACACCATATATTTT
CDR3aa: CSVSESGNTIYF

abundance: -
d_gene: TRBD1
len: 12
j_gene: TRBJ1-1
v_gene: TRBV24-1
CDR3nt: TGTGCCACCAGTGATCCGGGACAGGACCCGACCTTT
CDR3aa: CATSDPGQDPTF

abundance: many
d_gene: -
len: 15
j_gene: TRBJ2-2
v_gene: TRBV11-2
CDR3nt: TGTGCCAGCAGCGCTGACAGGATGAACACCGGGGAGCTGTTTTTT
CDR3aa: CASSADRMNTGELFF

abundance: many
d_gene: TRBD1
len: 14
j_gene: TRBJ2-7
v_gene: TRBV5-1
CDR3nt: TGCGCCAGCAGCTCAACCGACAGGGGCTACGAGCAGTACTTC
CDR3aa: CASSSTDRGYEQYF

abundance: few
d_gene: -
len: 14
j_gene: TRBJ2-4
v_gene: TRBV20-1
CDR3nt: TGCAGTGCTCCGGACAGTCGTTTTGAAAACATTCAGTACTTC
CDR3aa: CSAPDSRFENIQYF

abundance: many
d_gene: TRBD1
len: 14
j_gene: TRBJ1-1
v_gene: TRBV10-3
CDR3nt: TGTGCCATCAAAACCCAGGGGGCCGACACTGAAGCTTTCTTT
CDR3aa: CAIKTQGADTEAFF

abundance: many
d_gene: -
len: 14
j_gene: TRBJ2-5
v_gene: TRBV24-1
CDR3nt: TGTGCCACCAGTGATTCAGGGGTAACGGAGACCCAGTACTTC
CDR3aa: CATSDSGVTETQYF

abundance: many
d_gene: -
len: 13
j_gene: TRBJ1-2
v_gene: TRBV3-1
CDR3nt: TGTGCCAGCAGCCAAGTAGGACCCTATGGCTACACCTTC
CDR3aa: CASSQVGPYGYTF

abundance: -
d_gene: -
len: 14
j_gene: TRBJ2-7
v_gene: TRBV6-2/TRBV6-3
CDR3nt: TGTGCCAGCAAAGAAGCGGAAACCTCCTACGAGCAGTACTTC
CDR3aa: CASKEAETSYEQYF

abundance: many
d_gene: -
len: 14
j_gene: TRBJ2-2
v_gene: TRBV11-2
CDR3nt: TGTGCCAGCAGCCGCCTCAGGGACACCGGGGAGCTGTTTTTT
CDR3aa: CASSRLRDTGELFF

abundance: many
d_gene: TRBD2
len: 18
j_gene: TRBJ2-7
v_gene: TRBV12-3/TRBV12-4
CDR3nt: TGTGCCAGCAGTTTCTATTGGCTAGCGGGAGGGAGCTCCTACGAGCAGTACTTC
CDR3aa: CASSFYWLAGGSSYEQYF

abundance: -
d_gene: -
len: 14
j_gene: TRBJ2-5
v_gene: TRBV15
CDR3nt: TGTGCCACCAGCAGGCCTGAGGGGGAAGAGACCCAGTACTTC
CDR3aa: CATSRPEGEETQYF

abundance: -
d_gene: -
len: 13
j_gene: TRBJ1-2
v_gene: TRBV28
CDR3nt: TGTGCCAGCAGTGGTGGGACTATCTATGGCTACACCTTC
CDR3aa: CASSGGTIYGYTF

abundance: many
d_gene: TRBD2
len: 17
j_gene: TRBJ2-1
v_gene: TRBV6-2/TRBV6-3
CDR3nt: TGTGCCAGCAGTTACTCAGCCCTAGCGGGAGGGGTAGGGGAGCAGTTCTTC
CDR3aa: CASSYSALAGGVGEQFF

abundance: -
d_gene: -
len: 12
j_gene: TRBJ2-2
v_gene: TRBV10-1
CDR3nt: TGCGCCAGCGGCAGGACTACCGGGGAGCTGTTTTTT
CDR3aa: CASGRTTGELFF

abundance: many
d_gene: TRBD2
len: 18
j_gene: TRBJ2-1
v_gene: TRBV11-3
CDR3nt: TGTGCCAGCAGCTTAACATCTAGCGGGAGGAAGTCCTACAATGAGCAGTTCTTC
CDR3aa: CASSLTSSGRKSYNEQFF

abundance: many
d_gene: -
len: 13
j_gene: TRBJ2-5
v_gene: TRBV11-1
CDR3nt: TGTGCCAGCAGCTTTGGGCTAGAAGAGACCCAGTACTTC
CDR3aa: CASSFGLEETQYF

abundance: -
d_gene: -
len: 15
j_gene: TRBJ1-6
v_gene: TRBV12-3/TRBV12-4
CDR3nt: TGTGCCAGCAGTTTCTGGGCAGGCGGGGATTCACCCCTCCACTTT
CDR3aa: CASSFWAGGDSPLHF

abundance: few
d_gene: TRBD2
len: 15
j_gene: TRBJ2-1
v_gene: TRBV4-1
CDR3nt: TGCGCCAGCAGCCAGGGTCCAGCGGGAGTCTTTGAGCAGTTCTTC
CDR3aa: CASSQGPAGVFEQFF

abundance: -
d_gene: -
len: 16
j_gene: TRBJ1-2
v_gene: TRBV24-1
CDR3nt: TGTGCCACCAGCGAGCGGGGAATCGGACCGAACTATGGCTACACCTTC
CDR3aa: CATSERGIGPNYGYTF

abundance: few
d_gene: TRBD1
len: 13
j_gene: TRBJ1-2
v_gene: TRBV7-9
CDR3nt: TGTGCCAGCACCCGGGACAGTACTCTAGGCTACACCTTC
CDR3aa: CASTRDSTLGYTF